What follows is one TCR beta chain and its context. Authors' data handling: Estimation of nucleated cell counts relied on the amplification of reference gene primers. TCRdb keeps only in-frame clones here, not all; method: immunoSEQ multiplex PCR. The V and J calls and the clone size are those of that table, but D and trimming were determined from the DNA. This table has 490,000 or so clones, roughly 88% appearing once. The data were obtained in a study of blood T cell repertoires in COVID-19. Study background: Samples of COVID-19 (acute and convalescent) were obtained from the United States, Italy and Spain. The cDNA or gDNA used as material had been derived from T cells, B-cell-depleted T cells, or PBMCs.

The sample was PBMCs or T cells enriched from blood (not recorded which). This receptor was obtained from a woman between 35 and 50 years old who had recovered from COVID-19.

The CDR3 protein is CASSFEGRRNEKLFF. For the CDR3, the DNA is TGTGCCAGCAGTTTCGAGGGCAGGAGGAATGAAAAACTGTTTTTT. V is TRBV27 and J is TRBJ1-4; D is unresolved. V was trimmed by 3 bases and J by 5 bases, leaving 13 bases between them. Germline V gives CDR1 MNHEY, CDR2 SMNVEV (reference sequence). The CDR3 runs to 15 residues.